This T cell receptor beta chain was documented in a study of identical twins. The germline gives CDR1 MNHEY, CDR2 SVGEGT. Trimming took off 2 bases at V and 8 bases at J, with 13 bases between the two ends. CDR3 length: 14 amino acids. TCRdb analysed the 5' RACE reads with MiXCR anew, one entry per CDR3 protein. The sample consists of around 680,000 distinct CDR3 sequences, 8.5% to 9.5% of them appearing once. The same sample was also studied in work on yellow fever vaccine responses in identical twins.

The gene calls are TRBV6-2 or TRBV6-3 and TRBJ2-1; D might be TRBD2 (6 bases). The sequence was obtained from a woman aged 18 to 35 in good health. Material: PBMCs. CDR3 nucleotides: TGTGCCAGCAGTTACGGTCTAGCGATAGATGAGCAGTTCTTC. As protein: CASSYGLAIDEQFF.